This is a list of T cell receptor beta chains from one sample in a study of blood T cell repertoires in COVID-19. Clones were read by immunoSEQ multiplex PCR, and TCRdb kept only the in-frame ones, dropping some. The profile shows roughly 91,000 clones, about four fifths of them singletons. Sequences were obtained from peripheral blood. The receptors come from a woman older than 75 with acute or convalescent COVID-19. Each CDR3 is given with its conserved first and last residue. The D gene is left open where the match is weak. Clone size, where shown, is once, few, many, or a class for clones that have expanded.

J | D | V | size | DNA | CDR3
TRBJ2-2 | TRBD1 | TRBV9 | . | TGTGCCAGCACTAGGAATCCGGGACAGGGAACCGGGGAGCTGTTTTTT | CASTRNPGQGTGELFF
TRBJ2-3 | . | TRBV28 | . | TGTGCCAGCAGTTTACCCCCGGGACAAAGTTTGAATACGCAGTATTTT | CASSLPPGQSLNTQYF
TRBJ2-2 | . | TRBV3-1/TRBV3-2 | . | TGTGCCAGCAGCCAAGACCGGCTACCCTCGGGGGGGGAGCTGTTTTTT | CASSQDRLPSGGELFF
TRBJ2-5 | . | TRBV5-1 | . | TGCGCCAGCAGCTTGGGGCCAGGCCAAGGGGTGGCCCAGTACTTC | CASSLGPGQGVAQYF
TRBJ1-1 | . | TRBV7-3 | . | TGTGCCAGCAGCAAGGGGGTTGGAACTGAAGCTTTCTTT | CASSKGVGTEAFF
TRBJ2-7 | TRBD1 | TRBV19 | many | TGTGCCAGTAGTGTTGGGACAGGAGGTTCCTACGAGCAGTACTTC | CASSVGTGGSYEQYF
TRBJ1-4 | . | TRBV7-8 | . | TGTGCCAGCAGCTTAGCAGGGGCGGCTAATGAAAAACTGTTTTTT | CASSLAGAANEKLFF
TRBJ1-3 | . | TRBV7-2 | few | TGTGCCAGCAGCTTAACGGCCTCAGGTGGAAACACCATATATTTT | CASSLTASGGNTIYF
TRBJ2-7 | . | TRBV5-4 | . | TGTGCCAGCAGCTTGGCCAGTCAATACGAGCAGTACTTC | CASSLASQYEQYF
TRBJ2-1 | TRBD2 | TRBV23-1 | . | TGCGCCAGCAGTCAATCGAGGCCTAGCGGGAAGAGCTCCTACAATGAGCAGTTCTTC | CASSQSRPSGKSSYNEQFF
TRBJ2-7 | . | TRBV27 | . | TGTGCCAGCAGACCGTGGCAAATACCCTACGAGCAGTACTTC | CASRPWQIPYEQYF
TRBJ1-6 | TRBD1 | TRBV27 | . | TGTGCCAGCAGTTATGCCCGGGACAGGGCTAATTCACCCCTCCACTTT | CASSYARDRANSPLHF
TRBJ1-1 | . | TRBV19 | . | TGTGCCAGTAGTATAGACAGGGGTGCTGAAGCTTTCTTT | CASSIDRGAEAFF
TRBJ1-4 | . | TRBV19 | . | TGTGCCAGTAGCACCGAGCCAAATGAAAAACTGTTTTTT | CASSTEPNEKLFF
TRBJ2-3 | . | TRBV7-3 | . | TGTGCCAGCAGCTTAGGTGGGGGCCCTCCACACACAGATACGCAGTATTTT | CASSLGGGPPHTDTQYF
TRBJ2-1 | TRBD2 | TRBV27 | . | TGTGCCAGCAGTGTTCTAGCGGGCCGATACAATGAGCAGTTCTTC | CASSVLAGRYNEQFF
TRBJ1-5 | TRBD1 | TRBV19 | . | TGTGCCACCTTTGACAGGGCGGGTCAGCCCCAGCATTTT | CATFDRAGQPQHF
TRBJ2-7 | TRBD2 | TRBV7-2 | . | TGTGCCAGCAGCTGGCCGGGACTAGCGGGAGGAAGCTCCTACGAGCAGTACTTC | CASSWPGLAGGSSYEQYF
TRBJ2-7 | TRBD2 | TRBV5-1 | . | TGCGCCAGCAGCCCCGGCCCCACTAGCGGGGGCGTCTCCTACGAGCAGTACTTC | CASSPGPTSGGVSYEQYF
TRBJ2-7 | TRBD1 | TRBV3-1/TRBV3-2 | . | TGTGCCAGCAGCCTGACAGGGGAAGCCACCTACGAGCAGTACTTC | CASSLTGEATYEQYF
TRBJ1-5 | . | TRBV19 | . | TGTGCCAGTAGTATGTTCAGTGACCGGGAGCCCCAGCATTTT | CASSMFSDREPQHF
TRBJ2-1 | TRBD1 | TRBV10-3 | once | TGTGCCATCAGTGAGCCGGGACAGGGATTCGACAATGAGCAGTTCTTC | CAISEPGQGFDNEQFF
TRBJ1-6 | . | TRBV27 | . | TGTGCCAGCAGGTCCGGGACACAAAATTCACCCCTCCACTTT | CASRSGTQNSPLHF
TRBJ1-4 | . | TRBV7-9 | . | TGTGCCAGCAGCTTAAGTAGTTCAAATGAAAAACTGTTTTTT | CASSLSSSNEKLFF
TRBJ2-7 | TRBD1 | TRBV10-3 | . | TGTGCCATCAATGCAGGGGGCACATCCTACGAGCAGTACTTC | CAINAGGTSYEQYF
TRBJ1-2 | TRBD1 | TRBV7-2 | . | TGTGCCAGCAGCGGGACAGGGTCGAAAGGCTACACCTTC | CASSGTGSKGYTF
TRBJ2-3 | TRBD1 | TRBV4-1 | . | TGCGCCAGCAGCCTGACCAACACAGGGGGGACGACAGATACGCAGTATTTT | CASSLTNTGGTTDTQYF
TRBJ2-1 | TRBD1 | TRBV11-3 | . | TGTGCCAGCAGCCGACAGGGGCGCAACAATGAGCAGTTCTTC | CASSRQGRNNEQFF
TRBJ2-5 | . | TRBV5-6 | . | TGTGCCAGCAGCTTGGTGTCACAAGAGACCCAGTACTTC | CASSLVSQETQYF
TRBJ2-2 | . | TRBV12-3/TRBV12-4 | . | TGTGCCAGCGGCCAGAACACCGGGGAGCTGTTTTTT | CASGQNTGELFF
TRBJ2-2 | TRBD1 | TRBV5-4 | . | TGTGCCAGAGACCTCTACCAGACAGGGGGGATCACCGGGGAGCTGTTTTTT | CARDLYQTGGITGELFF
TRBJ2-7 | . | TRBV13 | once | TGTGCCAGCAGCTTAGGCCTTTTTACGAGTGAGCAGTACTTC | CASSLGLFTSEQYF
TRBJ1-1 | . | TRBV12-2 | . | TGTGCAAGTCGCCCAGACAGGGGAGCTGAAGCTTTCTTT | CASRPDRGAEAFF